This entry concerns a single T cell receptor beta chain. Its antigen is not identified. The data belong to a study of Tregs in tolerant kidney transplant recipients. Study-level background: Sorting used antibodies to exclude donor cells.

The germline V gene encodes CDR1 SGDLS and CDR2 YYNGEE. This CDR3 comprises 18 residues. V lost 4 bases to trimming and J lost 0 bases; unmatched junction nucleotides: 8. Assay: immunoSEQ multiplex PCR; the TCRdb copy retains only in-frame clones and omits some. The repertoire holds 5,000 to 6,500 clones, nearly 90% seen once, with around 3.5% in the top ten. This clonotype was sampled from a human patient who received a combined kidney and bone marrow transplant. The source material was Tregs from blood cultured with allogeneic cells, sampled before the transplant. The chain recombines TRBV9 with TRBJ2-6, with 9 bases aligning to TRBD2. CDR3 in DNA: TGTGCCAGCAGCACCCGGACTAGCGCTCCCTCTGGGGCCAACGTCCTGACTTTC. It specifies CASSTRTSAPSGANVLTF.